Below, 30 T cell receptor beta chains from the same sample are listed, as sequenced in a study of T cell changes during pregnancy in multiple sclerosis. The method was immunoSEQ multiplex PCR; TCRdb's version includes in-frame clones alone and lacks a portion of them. The sample lists about 100,000 clones, around 93% occurring once. This specimen consisted of peripheral blood, obtained before pregnancy. The origin of the receptors is a female donor with multiple sclerosis, enrolled in a pregnancy study.

The chain has TRBV7-9 and TRBJ1-1, with TRBD1 matching over 7 bases. This CDR3 has 14 amino acids. Trimming removed 9 bases from V and 1 base from J; junction bases left unmatched: 8. Germline values: CDR1 SEHNR, CDR2 FQNEAQ (reference sequence). CDR3 amino acids: CASRGQERNTEAFF. The DNA for the CDR3 is TGTGCCAGTAGAGGACAGGAGAGGAACACTGAAGCTTTCTTT.

The V gene is TRBV6-6, the J gene TRBJ2-3; D is unclear. The CDR3 covers 13 residues. Germline CDR1 MNHNY, CDR2 SVGAGI (reference sequence). Trimming left V 7 bases short and J 4 bases short, with 12 bases between. The CDR3, as DNA: TGTGCCAGCACTTTCTCCTCCCCAGATACGCAGTATTTT. This codes for CASTFSSPDTQYF.

V and J are TRBV5-1 and TRBJ1-3; 10 nucleotides match TRBD1. J was trimmed by 2 bases and V by 3 bases; bases with no gene match: 5. This CDR3 spans 16 amino acids. Germline CDR1 SGHRS, CDR2 YFSETQ. The CDR3 here is CASSYTGTGAGNTIYF. DNA for the CDR3: TGCGCCAGCAGCTATACCGGGACAGGGGCTGGAAACACCATATATTTT.

This chain connects TRBV7-3 to TRBJ2-7, with TRBD2 identical over 10 bases. This CDR3 has 15 residues. Germline assignment: CDR1 SGHTA and CDR2 FQGTGA. V lost 2 bases and J lost 3; bases outside the gene matches: 4. This CDR3 reads CASSLDSGRFYEQYF. The CDR3 DNA sequence: TGTGCCAGCAGCTTAGATAGCGGGAGGTTCTACGAGCAGTACTTC.

The genes are TRBV2 and TRBJ2-7, with 12 bases matching TRBD2. The germline V gene has CDR1 SNHLY and CDR2 FYNNEI. The CDR3 spans 13 residues. The CDR3 is CAAASGRAYEQYF. As DNA, the CDR3 is TGTGCGGCAGCTAGCGGGAGGGCCTACGAGCAGTACTTC.

The chain joins TRBV30 to TRBJ2-2; 8 nucleotides agree with TRBD2. Losses at the gene ends were 4 bases for V and 5 bases for J; bases not matched to a gene: 6. The CDR3 totals 14 residues. CDR1 is GTSNPN and CDR2 is SVGIG in the germline V gene (reference sequence). CDR3 nucleotide sequence: TGTGCCTGGACTCGGGGGGGGCCAACCGGGGAGCTGTTTTTT. This codes for CAWTRGGPTGELFF.

The chain couples TRBV30 to TRBJ2-7; possible D gene TRBD1, 5 bases. The CDR3 consists of 14 residues. Trimming took off 0 bases at V and 4 bases at J, with 13 bases between the two ends. Germline V gene data show CDR1 as GTSNPN and CDR2 as SVGIG (reference sequence). CDR3 bases: TGTGCCTGGAGTGTATGGGCCAAGGGGTACGAGCAGTACTTC. As protein: CAWSVWAKGYEQYF.

A note on this clone: The junction does not match germline at one end; this may be a read error. The rearrangement uses TRBV7-9 and TRBJ2-5, with unresolved D. Germline assignment: CDR1 SEHNR and CDR2 FQNEAQ (reference sequence). This CDR3 region has 12 residues. The CDR3 reads CASTLIEETQYF. The CDR3 nucleotides read TGTGCCAGCACCTTAATCGAAGAGACCCAGTACTTC. Based on the CDR3 plus reference TRBV7-9 and TRBJ2-5, the full variable domain is DTGVSQNPRHKITKRGQNVTFRCDPISEHNRLYWYRQTLGQGPEFLTYFQNEAQLEKSRLLSDRFSAERPKGSFSTLEIQRTEQGDSAMYLCASTLIEETQYFGPGTRLLVL.

J is TRBJ2-2 and V is TRBV5-1, with a possible D match to TRBD1 (7 bases). The CDR3 consists of 15 residues. Per the germline V gene, CDR1 is SGHRS and CDR2 is YFSETQ. Trimming removed 4 bases at V and 3 bases at J, with 13 bases between. Written as DNA, the CDR3 is TGCGCCAGCAGCACCGACAGGGACTACACCGGGGAGCTGTTTTTT. Its translation is CASSTDRDYTGELFF.

J is TRBJ1-2 and V is TRBV27, with no clear D. Per the germline V gene, CDR1 is MNHEY and CDR2 is SMNVEV (reference sequence). This CDR3 is built from 12 residues. V was clipped by 5 bases and J by 4 bases, with 8 bases between them. CDR3 coding DNA: TGTGCCAGCAGTGGAGGCCCCTATGGCTACACCTTC. It encodes CASSGGPYGYTF.

The chain recombines TRBV27 with TRBJ2-5, with D uncertain. V dropped 2 bases and J dropped 0 bases, with 7 bases sitting between them. There are 14 residues in the CDR3. Looked up from germline, CDR1 is MNHEY and CDR2 is SMNVEV (reference sequence). DNA for the CDR3: TGTGCCAGCAGTTTACGCAGAAACCAAGAGACCCAGTACTTC. This translates into CASSLRRNQETQYF.

The chain combines TRBV4-3 with TRBJ2-1, with 14 bases identical to TRBD2. V lost 0 bases, J lost 8 bases, and 3 bases stayed unmatched. The CDR3 totals 16 residues. Germline V gene data show CDR1 as LGHNA and CDR2 as YSLEER. CDR3 sequence reads: CASSQDRGLAGDEQFF. The CDR3 bases are TGCGCCAGCAGCCAAGATCGGGGACTAGCGGGGGATGAGCAGTTCTTC.

The chain employs TRBV28 and TRBJ1-2; D possibly corresponds to TRBD1 (5 bases). The V gene's germline CDR1 is MDHEN and CDR2 SYDVKM. The CDR3 covers 14 residues. V dropped 8 bases and J dropped 7 bases, with 20 bases sitting between them. Here the CDR3 DNA reads TGTGCCAGCGGAAACCTGCGGCGGGGACTTGGCTACACCTTC. Residues: CASGNLRRGLGYTF.

The chain combines TRBV6-1 with TRBJ1-5; 9 positions agree with TRBD1. Germline values: CDR1 MNHNS, CDR2 SASEGT. J was trimmed by 4 bases and V by 6 bases; bases with no gene match: 7. The CDR3 loop spans 15 amino acids. CDR3 loop: CASRAGTGMNQPQHF. Written as DNA, the CDR3 is TGTGCCAGCAGGGCCGGGACAGGGATGAATCAGCCCCAGCATTTT.

The genes are TRBV7-9 and TRBJ1-1; D call uncertain. The V gene's germline CDR1 is SEHNR and CDR2 FQNEAQ (reference sequence). CDR3 length equals 11 residues. V was cut by 3 bases and J by 3 bases, with 2 bases left in between. The CDR3 DNA sequence: TGTGCCAGCAGCTTCGACACTGAAGCTTTCTTT. This translates into CASSFDTEAFF.

V and J are TRBV28 and TRBJ2-7, with D possibly being TRBD2 (6 bases). V was pared by 7 bases and J by 5 bases, with 15 bases between. Looked up from germline, CDR1 is MDHEN and CDR2 is SYDVKM. The CDR3 length is 13 residues. Written as DNA, the CDR3 is TGTGCCAGCACCCCGGGACTTTGGGACGAGCAGTACTTC. Its translation is CASTPGLWDEQYF.

The chain carries TRBV19 and TRBJ1-1; TRBD1 matches at 7 bases. The CDR3 is 15 residues long. Germline CDR1 reads LNHDA; CDR2 reads SQIVND (reference sequence). Losses at the gene ends were 6 bases for V and 0 bases for J; bases not matched to a gene: 7. The CDR3 here is CASRQGTAMNTEAFF. The CDR3 DNA sequence: TGTGCCAGTAGACAGGGGACCGCTATGAACACTGAAGCTTTCTTT.

The chain recombines TRBV5-1 with TRBJ2-1, with 7 positions matching TRBD2. CDR1 is SGHRS, CDR2 YFSETQ, per germline. V lost 1 base and J lost 8; bases outside the gene matches: 9. The CDR3 is 15 residues long. The CDR3, as DNA: TGCGCCAGCAGCTTGAGAGGGGTCCGGGGGGATGAGCAGTTCTTC. Amino acid sequence: CASSLRGVRGDEQFF.

This chain links TRBV11-2 with TRBJ2-1; 13 nucleotides match TRBD2. In germline, CDR1 is SGHAT, CDR2 FQNNGV. The CDR3 is made up of 15 amino acids. With V trimmed by 1 base and J by 10 bases, 4 bases remained unmatched. Written as DNA, the CDR3 is TGTGCCAGCAGCTTAGGACTAGCGGGAGGAACCGAGCAGTTCTTC. It codes for CASSLGLAGGTEQFF.

The rearrangement links TRBV9 to TRBJ2-3, with TRBD2 identical over 8 bases. This CDR3 has 16 amino acids. Germline CDR1 SGDLS, CDR2 YYNGEE. V shed 0 bases, J shed 5 bases, and the junction held 8 bases outside the gene matches. CDR3 loop: CASSVAAGGDIDTQYF. The CDR3 region has the DNA TGTGCCAGCAGCGTAGCCGCGGGAGGCGATATAGATACGCAGTATTTT. The full variable domain, with the rest looked up from reference TRBV9 and TRBJ2-3, is DSGVTQTPKHLITATGQRVTLRCSPRSGDLSVYWYQQSLDQGLQFLIQYYNGEERAKGNILERFSAQQFPDLHSELNLSSLELGDSALYFCASSVAAGGDIDTQYFGPGTRLTVL.

This chain links TRBV7-2 with TRBJ2-2; D unclear. The germline gives CDR1 SGHTA, CDR2 FQGNSA. V was clipped by 2 bases and J by 8 bases, with 6 bases between them. CDR3 length: 12 amino acids. The DNA of the CDR3 is TGTGCCAGCAGCTTATTCCGTGGGGAGCTGTTTTTT. Residues: CASSLFRGELFF. Variable domain in full (rest from reference TRBV7-2 and TRBJ2-2): GAGVSQSPSNKVTEKGKDVELRCDPISGHTALYWYRQSLGQGLEFLIYFQGNSAPDKSGLPSDRFSAERTGGSVSTLTIQRTQQEDSAVYLCASSLFRGELFFGEGSRLTVL.

The rearrangement uses TRBV6-5 and TRBJ2-7; D may be TRBD2 (6 bases). Germline CDR1 is MNHEY and CDR2 is SVGAGI. The CDR3 is 14 residues long. Trimming left V 0 bases short and J 2 bases short, with 8 bases between. CDR3 nucleotide sequence: TGTGCCAGCAGTTACTCAGGAGGGCCCTACGAGCAGTACTTC. Protein sequence: CASSYSGGPYEQYF.

This chain links TRBV18 with TRBJ2-3; 14 bases agree with TRBD2. This CDR3 spans 16 amino acids. V was clipped by 6 bases and J by 3 bases; unmatched bases: 5. Germline lookup yields CDR1 KGHSH and CDR2 LQKENI. CDR3 nucleotide sequence: TGTGCCAGCTCGGGCAGACTAGCGGGAGGGACAGATACGCAGTATTTT. Translated, it gives CASSGRLAGGTDTQYF.

The V call is TRBV4-1, the J call TRBJ1-5; perhaps TRBD1 as D (6 bases). Germline-derived CDR1 and CDR2 are MGHRA and YSYEKL. The CDR3 extends over 16 amino acids. Trimming took 3 bases from V and 3 from J, leaving 15 bases between them. Written as DNA, the CDR3 is TGCGCCAGCAGCCAGCTCCCGAGGGGGAACAATCAGCCCCAGCATTTT. Residues: CASSQLPRGNNQPQHF.

This chain links TRBV14 with TRBJ1-1; D is perhaps TRBD1 (6 bases). The CDR3 length is 13 residues. The V end lost 1 base, the J end lost 5 bases, and 8 bases lay between the germline ends. Germline CDR1 and CDR2: SGHDN and FVKESK. The CDR3 nucleotides read TGTGCCAGCAGCCAAGGCAGGGGAACTGAAGCTTTCTTT. Translated, it gives CASSQGRGTEAFF.

The chain couples TRBV19 to TRBJ2-1; perhaps TRBD2 as D (7 bases). Germline CDR1 reads LNHDA; CDR2 reads SQIVND (reference sequence). Deletions cut 5 bases from V and 3 bases from J, with 11 bases between. The CDR3 runs to 14 residues. The CDR3 bases are TGTGCCAGTAGTTCCGGGGGGCTCTACAATGAGCAGTTCTTC. Protein product: CASSSGGLYNEQFF.

The chain combines TRBV19 with TRBJ2-7, with D perhaps matching TRBD2 (5 bases). This CDR3 spans 13 amino acids. CDR1 is LNHDA and CDR2 is SQIVND in the germline V gene (reference sequence). V dropped 3 bases and J dropped 7 bases, with 13 bases sitting between them. Here the CDR3 DNA reads TGTGCCAGTAGTATCCGGGCGACGGGGGAGCAGTACTTC. The encoded protein is CASSIRATGEQYF.

The chain is built from TRBV28 and TRBJ2-7; 13 bases are a match to TRBD2. Germline CDR1 is MDHEN and CDR2 is SYDVKM. This CDR3 is 17 amino acids long. V was clipped by 5 bases and J by 1 base; unmatched bases: 8. CDR3 DNA: TGTGCCAGCAGTCGTCCGACTAGCGGGAGGCGGTCCTACGAGCAGTACTTC. Encoded protein: CASSRPTSGRRSYEQYF.

The chain uses TRBV29-1 and TRBJ1-2; 11 bases line up with TRBD1. J was trimmed by 1 base and V by 3 bases; bases with no gene match: 4. The CDR3 contains 15 residues. The V gene's germline CDR1 is SQVTM and CDR2 ANQGSEA. In DNA, the CDR3 is TGCAGCGTTGAGAGGGACAGGGGGGTTAACTATGGCTACACCTTC. Translated, it gives CSVERDRGVNYGYTF.

The chain recombines TRBV30 with TRBJ2-4, with a weak D call TRBD2 (6 bases). Trimming took 0 bases from V and 12 from J, leaving 15 bases between them. The CDR3 extends over 13 amino acids. CDR1 GTSNPN and CDR2 SVGIG come from the germline V gene (reference sequence). In nucleotides, the CDR3 is TGTGCCTGGAGTGTACGACGGGGGACCGATCAGTACTTC. This translates into CAWSVRRGTDQYF.